This TCR beta chain is drawn from a study of T cells in Graves' hyperthyroidism and ophthalmopathy. The study's findings and limits: Through a model of 13 V-J features, ophthalmopathy was separated from stable hyperthyroidism.

Hyperthyroidism patients were newly diagnosed, had disease duration under 2 months, and were aged 18 to 65 years. This clonotype was found many times. No antigen is known for it. V lost 7 bases and J 8 bases, leaving 21 bases between the germline ends. Germline CDR1 is SGHRS and CDR2 is YFSETQ. The CDR3 length is 15 residues. RNA transcripts were the template for amplifying TCR beta CDR3 regions. The HTBI set primed first-round TCR CDR3 RT-PCR. Via MiXCR, TCRdb re-called the multiplex PCR reads, giving one row per CDR3 protein. The repertoire holds 500,000 to 750,000 distinct CDR3 sequences, 35% to 55% seen once, with about 8% in the top ten.

This receptor was taken from a woman between 18 and 29 years old with Graves' hyperthyroidism. This chain joins TRBV5-1 and TRBJ1-4; a possible D gene is TRBD1 (6 bases). The sample was peripheral blood or thyroid tissue (not recorded which). The CDR3 is CASRPKTGIQEKLFF. The DNA of the CDR3 is TGCGCCAGCCGACCAAAAACAGGGATCCAGGAAAAACTGTTTTTT.